Presented here are 21 T cell receptor beta chains from one specimen sequenced in a study of shared clonotypes between healthy human individuals (dated by TCRdb to 2018 to 2021). The protocol used for the library was the immunoSEQ multiplex PCR assay. TCRdb limited this immuneACCESS table to in-frame rearrangements with V and J called. A share of clones is missing; checked studies link under half to unresolved V genes, and the rest is unexplained. In this sample the table shows over a million clones, around 95% of which occur a single time. The top ten clonotypes cover approximately 1.2% of the sample. Sequencing input: naive CD4+ T cells sorted from blood. What the cell subset or site label conveys for this sample: CD45RA+ positively selected. The receptors originated from a young man in good health.

The rearrangement links TRBV9 to TRBJ2-3; no clear D. Trimming left V 2 bases short and J 6 bases short, with 13 bases between. Germline CDR1 is SGDLS and CDR2 is YYNGEE. The CDR3 has 14 amino acids. The CDR3 is CASSVETHSDTQYF. The CDR3 DNA is TGTGCCAGCAGCGTTGAAACCCACTCGGATACGCAGTATTTT.

This clone was counted between two and nine times. Other DNA sequences from this sample encode an identical CDR3 as well. The chain employs TRBV10-1 and TRBJ2-7; no firm D call. There are 12 residues in the CDR3. Trimming left V 0 bases short and J 6 bases short, with 6 bases between. CDR1 and CDR2 (germline): WNHNN, SYGVQD (reference sequence). The CDR3 sequence: CASSESIGEQYF. The CDR3 nucleotides are TGCGCCAGCAGTGAGTCGATCGGCGAGCAGTACTTC.

Here the CDR3 DNA reads TGCGCCAGCAGCTATGGAGAGGGTTCGGGAGGCTACACCTTC. This encodes CASSYGEGSGGYTF. The V and J genes are TRBV5-1 and TRBJ1-2; no firm D call. The CDR3 spans 14 residues. Germline V lookup: CDR1 SGHRS, CDR2 YFSETQ. The V and J ends lost 3 bases and 8 bases respectively, with 17 bases between them.

V usage is TRBV2 and J usage is TRBJ2-3, with D possibly matching TRBD2 (6 bases). CDR3 length: 15 amino acids. CDR1 and CDR2 from the germline V gene are SNHLY and FYNNEI. V lost 6 bases, J lost 2 bases, and 15 bases lay in between. The CDR3, as DNA: TGTGCCAGCAGGATGAGGGACTTCGACACAGATACGCAGTATTTT. It encodes CASRMRDFDTDTQYF.

The chain employs TRBV19 and TRBJ2-7; 11 positions match TRBD1. The germline V gene encodes CDR1 LNHDA and CDR2 SQIVND (reference sequence). With V trimmed by 4 bases and J by 3 bases, 8 bases remained unmatched. The CDR3 is 16 amino acids. CDR3 DNA sequence: TGTGCCAGTAGTACCCCCGGGACAGGGGGTTTCTACGAGCAGTACTTC. It codes for CASSTPGTGGFYEQYF.

The genes are TRBV4-1 and TRBJ1-2, with D perhaps matching TRBD1 (5 bases). Trimming shortened V by 4 bases and J by 2 bases, and 14 bases separated the two germline ends. Germline assignment: CDR1 MGHRA and CDR2 YSYEKL. The CDR3 extends over 15 amino acids. The CDR3 DNA follows: TGCGCCAGCAGCCCGACAGAGGATAGGAACTATGGCTACACCTTC. Amino acid sequence: CASSPTEDRNYGYTF.

The chain is built from TRBV5-4 and TRBJ2-2; no clear D. This CDR3 spans 13 amino acids. Between the trimmed V and J ends, which lost 0 bases and 5 bases, there was a span of 5 bases. Germline V gene data show CDR1 as SGHNT and CDR2 as YYREEE (reference sequence). CDR3 DNA: TGTGCCAGCAGCTTGGGTGGGACCGGGGAGCTGTTTTTT. It specifies CASSLGGTGELFF.

This chain connects TRBV9 to TRBJ1-2, with D possibly being TRBD1 (5 bases). The CDR3 extends over 14 amino acids. Between the trimmed V and J ends, which lost 3 bases and 6 bases, there was a span of 15 bases. In germline, CDR1 is SGDLS, CDR2 YYNGEE. In DNA, the CDR3 is TGTGCCAGCAGCGCCGCCCAAGGGGTAAATGGCTACACCTTC. Translating gives CASSAAQGVNGYTF.

Concerning this clone: Other DNA sequences in the sample encode the same CDR3. V gene TRBV7-6 combines with J gene TRBJ1-5; D is perhaps TRBD1 (5 bases). V dropped 2 bases and J dropped 3 bases, with 11 bases sitting between them. Germline V gene data show CDR1 as SGHVS and CDR2 as FNYEAQ. This CDR3 is built from 15 residues. The chain's CDR3 is CASSLRDGNNQPQHF. Here the CDR3 DNA reads TGTGCCAGCAGCTTAAGGGACGGAAACAATCAGCCCCAGCATTTT.

V and J are TRBV5-1 and TRBJ2-1, with no clear D. V was cut by 4 bases and J by 8 bases, with 13 bases left in between. This CDR3 contains 13 residues. Germline CDR1 is SGHRS and CDR2 is YFSETQ. CDR3 nucleotides: TGCGCCAGCAGCCTTAGTGGGGTCCATGAGCAGTTCTTC. This codes for CASSLSGVHEQFF. The complete variable domain, with remaining parts taken from reference TRBV5-1 and TRBJ2-1, reads KAGVTQTPRYLIKTRGQQVTLSCSPISGHRSVSWYQQTPGQGLQFLFEYFSETQRNKGNFPGRFSGRQFSNSRSEMNVSTLELGDSALYLCASSLSGVHEQFFGPGTRLTVL.

Note on this clone: Other DNA sequences from this sample encode an identical CDR3 as well. The V call is TRBV19, the J call TRBJ1-1; 7 bases line up with TRBD1. Trimming cost V 3 bases and J 1 base; bases outside gene matches: 2. This CDR3 is 14 amino acids long. Germline CDR1 and CDR2: LNHDA and SQIVND (reference sequence). CDR3: CASSITGANTEAFF. CDR3 sequence (DNA): TGTGCCAGTAGTATCACAGGGGCGAACACTGAAGCTTTCTTT.

V and J are TRBV6-5 and TRBJ1-1, with 7 bases that match TRBD1. Germline assignment: CDR1 MNHEY and CDR2 SVGAGI. The junction had 5 bases not matched to a gene; V was cut back by 0 bases and J by 4 bases. The CDR3 is 15 amino acids. The DNA for the CDR3 is TGTGCCAGCAGTTACTCAGGGGGCCGTAGCACTGAAGCTTTCTTT. Protein sequence: CASSYSGGRSTEAFF.

The chain joins TRBV30 to TRBJ1-1, with a weak D call TRBD1 (6 bases). V lost 5 bases, J lost 5 bases, and 15 bases lay in between. The CDR3 spans 13 residues. Germline V gene sequence: CDR1 GTSNPN, CDR2 SVGIG (reference sequence). The CDR3 DNA sequence: TGTGCCTGGGAAGCGGACAGAGGTACTGAAGCTTTCTTT. Encoded protein: CAWEADRGTEAFF.

V gene TRBV19 combines with J gene TRBJ2-6, with D unclear. The V end was cut by 2 bases, the J end by 4 bases, with 6 bases between. This CDR3 is built from 14 residues. CDR1 and CDR2 from the germline V gene are LNHDA and SQIVND (reference sequence). The CDR3 DNA reads as TGTGCCAGTAGTATACCGGGCGGGGCCAACGTCCTGACTTTC. Translation: CASSIPGGANVLTF.

V gene TRBV5-1 combines with J gene TRBJ1-4; D not resolved. V lost 2 bases and J lost 5, with 19 bases in between. The CDR3 sequence is 17 residues long. CDR1 and CDR2 from the germline V gene are SGHRS and YFSETQ. CDR3 nucleotide sequence: TGCGCCAGCAGCTTTACACCCGGCGGGGTTCCGAATGAAAAACTGTTTTTT. It codes for CASSFTPGGVPNEKLFF.

The CDR3 DNA sequence: TGTGCCAGCAGCCTAGGACTAGCGGACTACGAGCAGTACTTC. It translates to CASSLGLADYEQYF. The chain recombines TRBV5-4 with TRBJ2-7; 10 bases match TRBD2. The CDR3 totals 14 residues. Germline-derived CDR1 and CDR2 are SGHNT and YYREEE (reference sequence). V shed 4 bases and J 3 bases; nucleotides not matched to a gene: 4.

This clone was counted a few times. One junction end disagrees with the germline gene, perhaps due to a read error. This chain joins TRBV5-6 and TRBJ1-3; possible D gene TRBD1, 5 bases. This CDR3 spans 12 amino acids. Germline V gene lookup returns CDR1 SGHDT and CDR2 YYEEEE. CDR3 residues: CASSWRMAGSSF. In DNA, the CDR3 is TGTGCCAGCAGCTGGAGGATGGCAGGGAGTAGTTTT.

V usage is TRBV19 and J usage is TRBJ2-7; 9 nucleotides match TRBD2. V trimming: 4 bases; J trimming: 3 bases; junction bases outside the gene matches: 13. This CDR3 is 17 amino acids long. Germline loops: CDR1 LNHDA, CDR2 SQIVND (reference sequence). DNA for the CDR3: TGTGCCAGTAGTAAGGTGGCTAGCGGGAAACGACTCTACGAGCAGTACTTC. Protein sequence: CASSKVASGKRLYEQYF. Full variable domain (outside the CDR3, taken from reference TRBV19 and TRBJ2-7): DGGITQSPKYLFRKEGQNVTLSCEQNLNHDAMYWYRQDPGQGLRLIYYSQIVNDFQKGDIAEGYSVSREKKESFPLTVTSAQKNPTAFYLCASSKVASGKRLYEQYFGPGTRLTVT.

This rearrangement joins TRBV4-3 to TRBJ2-3; TRBD2 agrees at 13 bases. V was pared by 4 bases and J by 0 bases, with 7 bases of the junction left unmatched. The CDR3 is 18 residues long. The germline V gene encodes CDR1 LGHNA and CDR2 YSLEER. CDR3 amino acids: CASSRTSGRHPSTDTQYF. CDR3 DNA sequence: TGCGCCAGCAGCCGGACTAGCGGGAGACATCCTAGCACAGATACGCAGTATTTT.

The chain is built from TRBV5-1 and TRBJ2-5; 10 nucleotides line up with TRBD1. Looked up from germline, CDR1 is SGHRS and CDR2 is YFSETQ. V was pared by 4 bases and J by 4 bases, with 10 bases of the junction left unmatched. The CDR3 contains 16 residues. CDR3: CASSQPTGGWGETQYF. As DNA, the CDR3 is TGCGCCAGCAGCCAACCGACAGGGGGCTGGGGAGAGACCCAGTACTTC.

The CDR3 loop reads CASSLVQLETQYF. The CDR3 coding sequence is TGTGCCAGCAGCCTAGTACAATTGGAGACCCAGTACTTC. The V gene is TRBV6-5, the J gene TRBJ2-5; D remains ambiguous. The CDR3 is made up of 13 amino acids. Germline V gene data show CDR1 as MNHEY and CDR2 as SVGAGI. The V end lost 6 bases, the J end lost 5 bases, and 13 bases lay between the germline ends.